These T cell receptor beta chains were read from a single sample in a study of identical twins. Each CDR3 protein gets one entry after TCRdb re-called the 5' RACE reads with MiXCR. The sample gives 450,000 or so distinct CDR3 sequences, around 24% of which show up once; about 2.9% is in the top ten. The same sample was also studied in work on T cells expressing NK-cell markers.

The sequenced material came from CD4+ T cells sorted from blood. Receptors were obtained from a woman in her late teens or twenties in good health. The CDR3 runs from the conserved cysteine through the conserved F or W.

j_call v_call cdr3_aa
TRBJ2-3 TRBV10-3 CAIRATSGGFTDTQYF
TRBJ1-4 TRBV20-1 CSATLQGAGEKLFF
TRBJ2-7 TRBV20-1 CSARGLTGAPYF
TRBJ1-2 TRBV29-1 CSVDSGDRNEITNYGYTF
TRBJ2-7 TRBV29-1 CSARGSWSYEQYF
TRBJ1-1 TRBV12-3/TRBV12-4 CASRPSTANTEAFF
TRBJ2-3 TRBV15 CATSRDRGTDTQYF
TRBJ2-1 TRBV7-2 CASSTAGTINNEQFF
TRBJ2-1 TRBV20-1 CSARVSSFNEQFF
TRBJ1-1 TRBV6-1 CASSVKGPNTEAFF
TRBJ2-3 TRBV12-3/TRBV12-4 CASTPRRGGLGDTQYF
TRBJ1-5 TRBV6-2/TRBV6-3 CASGPDWSNQPQHF
TRBJ1-6 TRBV11-2 CASSLTQINSPLHF
TRBJ2-7 TRBV2 CASSGGGVSAYEQYF
TRBJ2-7 TRBV4-3 CASSHQTSSYEQYF
TRBJ2-1 TRBV2 CARKGQGAHNEQFF
TRBJ2-1 TRBV5-1 CASSLGVFGGDEQFF
TRBJ2-7 TRBV6-1 CASSQDPGHSYEQYF
TRBJ2-1 TRBV6-2/TRBV6-3 CASSYEGDPDMNNEQFF
TRBJ1-2 TRBV5-1 CASSLGLGANYGYTF
TRBJ2-1 TRBV5-1 CASSFVVTSGTYNEQFF
TRBJ2-3 TRBV5-1 CASSTGTSSDTQYF
TRBJ2-7 TRBV6-5 CASSYNRKQYF
TRBJ2-3 TRBV9 CASSVGLAFADTQYF
TRBJ2-3 TRBV20-1 CSAPWGGLNPDTQYF
TRBJ2-7 TRBV2 CASNKDRGTRRAYEQYF
TRBJ2-3 TRBV2 CASSDGNTQYF
TRBJ2-7 TRBV4-3 CASSQSPTSYEQYF
TRBJ2-1 TRBV10-3 CAISFTSGPDNEQFF
TRBJ1-5 TRBV12-3/TRBV12-4 CASSRQGEGGQPQHF
TRBJ2-1 TRBV28 CASGPGGGGNEQFF
TRBJ2-1 TRBV9 CASSVQGGGHNEQFF
TRBJ1-1 TRBV7-9 CASRSRDTEAFF
TRBJ2-5 TRBV20-1 CSARDPLAETQYF
TRBJ2-7 TRBV10-3 CAISEQTVHLSYEQYF
TRBJ2-1 TRBV20-1 CSASQTSGGDHEQFF
TRBJ2-1 TRBV7-2 CASSSGLAGGLDEQFF
TRBJ2-1 TRBV5-1 CASSLGTVHNEQFF
TRBJ2-7 TRBV7-8 CASSRAGDFYEQYF
TRBJ1-6 TRBV2 CASSEWVLGSPLHF
TRBJ2-5 TRBV18 CASSPQGRETQYF
TRBJ2-3 TRBV4-3 CASSQDGGAGDTQYF
TRBJ2-7 TRBV29-1 CSVTGLGEQYF
TRBJ1-1 TRBV27 CASSRDGEAFF
TRBJ2-3 TRBV7-3 CASSLRLAGGRDTQYF
TRBJ2-3 TRBV5-1 CASSDVRRVGDTQYF
TRBJ2-4 TRBV18 CASSARDRGVIQYF
TRBJ2-5 TRBV2 CASRREVQETQYF
TRBJ1-3 TRBV6-1 CASSPVITVGNTIYF
TRBJ2-3 TRBV27 CASSRGWGTDTQYF
TRBJ1-6 TRBV6-1 CASSWGDRGGSPLHF
TRBJ1-5 TRBV5-1 CASSLDPGNNQPQHF
TRBJ2-1 TRBV5-5 CASSKTSGFYNEQFF